The 9 T cell receptor beta chains below all came from one sample that was sequenced in a study of response to subunit inactivated influenza vaccine (dated by TCRdb to between 2018 and 2020). The library was produced with RT-PCR. Sequencing used an Illumina HiSeq 2500. Using fastp trimming at Q25 and MiXCR clonotype assembly, TCRdb reanalyzed the public sequencing data and kept in-frame beta chains. A single entry per CDR3 protein holds the most common genes and DNA from its merged rows. This sample holds 150,000 to 200,000 distinct CDR3 sequences; around 10% were observed only once. Around 40% of the sample goes to the ten largest clones. Sequenced material: CD8+ T cells sorted from PBMCs, taken around 25 months after vaccination. These receptor sequences come from a man aged 45 to 75 who received an inactivated influenza vaccine. Donor details come from another sample of the same person, matched by shared clones.

A few counts support this clonotype. The chain is built from TRBV11-2 and TRBJ1-5; 7 bases fit TRBD1. Trimming cost V 2 bases and J 13 bases; bases outside gene matches: 14. Germline assignment: CDR1 SGHAT and CDR2 FQNNGV. CDR3 length equals 15 residues. For the CDR3, the DNA is TGTGCCAGCAGCTTATGGGGCAGGGGGGATCAGCTTCAGCATTTT. Amino acids: CASSLWGRGDQLQHF.

This clonotype was counted a few times. The rearrangement links TRBV3-1 to TRBJ2-3; possibly TRBD2 for D (6 bases). Per the germline V gene, CDR1 is LGHDT and CDR2 is YNNKEL (reference sequence). The CDR3 is 14 amino acids. Deletions cut 4 bases from V and 4 bases from J, with 12 bases between. The CDR3 spells CASSRGGEADTQYF. The CDR3, as DNA: TGTGCCAGCAGCCGCGGCGGGGAGGCAGATACGCAGTATTTT.

This clonotype has just a few counts. The chain combines TRBV12-3 or TRBV12-4 with TRBJ2-3; possible D gene TRBD2, 5 bases. V was pared by 0 bases and J by 2 bases, with 12 bases between. The CDR3 length is 16 residues. DNA of the CDR3: TGTGCCAGCAGTTTAGCGGGGAGACCTACCACAGATACGCAGTATTTT. It encodes CASSLAGRPTTDTQYF.

The gene calls are TRBV24-1 and TRBJ2-1; either TRBD1 or TRBD2 may fit D (5 bases each). V was pared by 5 bases and J by 7 bases, with 17 bases between. Germline values: CDR1 KGHDR, CDR2 SFDVKD. This CDR3 has 15 amino acids. CDR3 sequence: CATSGDDSIINEQFF. The CDR3 nucleotides read TGTGCCACCAGTGGGGACGATTCCATTATTAATGAGCAGTTCTTC.

The sample holds a few counts of this clonotype. The rearrangement joins TRBV5-6 to TRBJ2-7; TRBD1 matches 7 bases. This CDR3 is 14 amino acids long. CDR1 and CDR2 (germline): SGHDT, YYEEEE. The V and J ends lost 3 bases and 2 bases, in that order; junction bases with no gene match: 5. CDR3 nucleotide sequence: TGTGCCAGCAGCTACCCGGGACAGACCTACGAGCAGTACTTC. This gives the protein CASSYPGQTYEQYF.

DNA for the CDR3: TGTGCCAGCAGCTCTAGCTCACGGTACGAGCAGTACTTC. It encodes CASSSSSRYEQYF. The V gene is TRBV7-2, the J gene TRBJ2-7; TRBD2 is a possible D gene (5 bases). The V end was cut by 4 bases, the J end by 4 bases, with 11 bases between. Per the germline V gene, CDR1 is SGHTA and CDR2 is FQGNSA. The CDR3 contains 13 residues.

The chain employs TRBV6-5 and TRBJ2-1; D may be TRBD2 (6 bases). V lost 0 bases, J lost 5 bases, and 20 bases lay in between. The CDR3 length is 18 residues. From germline, CDR1 is MNHEY and CDR2 SVGAGI. The CDR3 loop reads CASSYSIEASEMNNEQFF. The CDR3 nucleotides are TGTGCCAGCAGTTACTCGATTGAGGCTAGCGAAATGAACAATGAGCAGTTCTTC.

This clonotype was seen at least ten times. The rearrangement links TRBV27 to TRBJ2-7, with a possible D match to TRBD2 (5 bases). The CDR3 runs 16 residues. Germline V gene lookup returns CDR1 MNHEY and CDR2 SMNVEV (reference sequence). The ends were cut back, 5 bases at V and 6 bases at J, with 23 bases in the middle. CDR3: CASSPSPFSGGFEQYF. Here the CDR3 DNA reads TGTGCCAGCAGTCCCTCCCCTTTCAGCGGAGGTTTCGAGCAGTACTTC.

This clonotype has ten or more counts. The chain links TRBV29-1 to TRBJ2-3, with 7 bases identical to TRBD2. This CDR3 contains 15 residues. CDR1 SQVTM and CDR2 ANQGSEA come from the germline V gene. The V and J ends lost 6 bases and 0 bases, in that order; junction bases with no gene match: 9. The CDR3 DNA is TGCAGCGTCTGTCTAGCCGGGAGGAGCACAGATACGCAGTATTTT. Translating it yields CSVCLAGRSTDTQYF.